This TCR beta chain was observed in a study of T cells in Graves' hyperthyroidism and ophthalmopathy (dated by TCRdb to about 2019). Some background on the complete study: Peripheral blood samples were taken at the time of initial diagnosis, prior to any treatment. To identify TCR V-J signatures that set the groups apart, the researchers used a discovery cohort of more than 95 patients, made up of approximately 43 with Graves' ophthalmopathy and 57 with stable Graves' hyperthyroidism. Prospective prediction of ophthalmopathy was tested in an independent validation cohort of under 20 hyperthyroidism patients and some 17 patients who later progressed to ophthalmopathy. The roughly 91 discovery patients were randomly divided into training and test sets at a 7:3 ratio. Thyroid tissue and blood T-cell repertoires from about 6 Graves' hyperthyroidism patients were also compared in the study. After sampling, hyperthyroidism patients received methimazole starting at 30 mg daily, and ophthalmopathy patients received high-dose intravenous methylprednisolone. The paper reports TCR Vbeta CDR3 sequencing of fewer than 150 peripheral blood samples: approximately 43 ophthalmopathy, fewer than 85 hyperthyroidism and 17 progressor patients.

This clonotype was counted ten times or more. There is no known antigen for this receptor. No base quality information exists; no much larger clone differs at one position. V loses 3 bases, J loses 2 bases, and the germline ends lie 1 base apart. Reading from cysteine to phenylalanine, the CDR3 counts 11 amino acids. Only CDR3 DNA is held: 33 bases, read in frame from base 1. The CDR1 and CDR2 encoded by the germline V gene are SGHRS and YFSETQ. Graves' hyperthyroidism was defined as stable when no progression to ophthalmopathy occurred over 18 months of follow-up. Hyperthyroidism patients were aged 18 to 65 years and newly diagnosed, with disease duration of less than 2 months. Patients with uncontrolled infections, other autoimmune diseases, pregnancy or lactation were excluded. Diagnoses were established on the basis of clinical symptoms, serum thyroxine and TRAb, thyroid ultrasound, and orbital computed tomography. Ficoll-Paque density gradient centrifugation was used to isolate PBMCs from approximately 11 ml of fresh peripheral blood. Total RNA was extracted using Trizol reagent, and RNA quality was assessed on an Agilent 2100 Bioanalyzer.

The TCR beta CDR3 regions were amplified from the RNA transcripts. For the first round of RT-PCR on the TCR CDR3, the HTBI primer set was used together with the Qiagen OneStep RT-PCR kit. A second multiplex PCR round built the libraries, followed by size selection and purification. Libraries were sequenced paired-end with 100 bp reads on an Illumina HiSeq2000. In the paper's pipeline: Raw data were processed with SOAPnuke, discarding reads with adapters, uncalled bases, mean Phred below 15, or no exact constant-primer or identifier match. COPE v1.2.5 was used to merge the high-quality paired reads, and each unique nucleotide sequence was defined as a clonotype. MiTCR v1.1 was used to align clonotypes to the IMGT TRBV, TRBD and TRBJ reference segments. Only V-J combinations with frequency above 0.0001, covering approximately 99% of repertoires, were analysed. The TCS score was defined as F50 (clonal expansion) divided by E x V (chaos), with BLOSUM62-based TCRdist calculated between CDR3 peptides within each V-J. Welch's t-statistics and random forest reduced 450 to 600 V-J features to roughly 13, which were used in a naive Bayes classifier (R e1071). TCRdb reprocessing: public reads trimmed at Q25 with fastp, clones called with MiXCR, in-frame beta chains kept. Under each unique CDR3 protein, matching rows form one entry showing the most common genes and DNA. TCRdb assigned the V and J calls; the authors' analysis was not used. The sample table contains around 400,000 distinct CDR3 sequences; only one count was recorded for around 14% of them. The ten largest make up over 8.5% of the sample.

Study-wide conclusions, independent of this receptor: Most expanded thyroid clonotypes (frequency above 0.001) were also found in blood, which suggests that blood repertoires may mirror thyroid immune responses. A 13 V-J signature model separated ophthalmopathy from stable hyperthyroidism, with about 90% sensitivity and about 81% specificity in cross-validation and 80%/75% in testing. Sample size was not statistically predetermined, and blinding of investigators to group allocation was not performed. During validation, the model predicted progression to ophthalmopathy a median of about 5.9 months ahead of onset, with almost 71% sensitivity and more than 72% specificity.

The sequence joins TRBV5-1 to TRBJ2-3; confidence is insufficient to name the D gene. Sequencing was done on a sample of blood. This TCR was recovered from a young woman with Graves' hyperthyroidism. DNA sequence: TGCGCCAGCAGCTACACAGATACGCAGTATTTT. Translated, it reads CASSYTDTQYF.